This T cell receptor (beta chain) was retrieved from a study of OX40 agonist ivuxolimab in advanced cancers. Looking at the study overall: It was ivuxolimab, an agonistic anti-OX40 (CD134) antibody, that patients were treated with.

Germline assignment: CDR1 SGHAT and CDR2 FQDESV (reference sequence). The CDR3 consists of 15 residues. V was clipped by 5 bases and J by 4 bases; unmatched bases: 7. Profiled with immunoSEQ multiplex PCR; TCRdb holds only in-frame clones, not every one. The sample records 50,000 to 85,000 clones, around 84% being singletons. This TCR was sampled from an adult with an advanced solid tumor such as melanoma, head and neck, liver or kidney cancer. The sequenced sample was CD4+ or CD8+ T cells sorted from blood, obtained in a trial of the OX40 agonist ivuxolimab. The V and J genes are TRBV11-1 and TRBJ2-1, with 8 bases identical to TRBD2. The CDR3 DNA follows: TGTGCCAGCAGCCCGCTAGCGGGTGGATACAATGAGCAGTTCTTC. It yields the protein CASSPLAGGYNEQFF.